The rows below give T cell receptor beta chains drawn from one sample of a study of spatial heterogeneity in lung cancer. MiXCR, applied by TCRdb to the 5' RACE reads, yields one record per CDR3 protein. The sample lists about 26,000 distinct CDR3 sequences; 10% to 15% were seen once. The sample here was PBMCs, taken at surgery. The receptors were gathered from a female donor with early-stage non-small cell lung cancer. CDR3s leave out the opening cysteine and the closing phenylalanine or tryptophan. Each record gives: V gene, CDR3 protein.

TRBV23-1 | ASSQTSGREEETQY
TRBV20-1 | SATIAGGSYNEQF
TRBV28 | ASSFTGLNQETQY
TRBV28 | ASQRGNLVDEQY
TRBV24-1 | ATSDRDGRARNEQF
TRBV18 | ASSPPHVRSYNEQF
TRBV4-1 | ASSHLGLGTDTQY
TRBV7-9 | ASSSVEFQETQY
TRBV25-1 | ASMGGARSATNEKLF
TRBV14 | ASSLEALPRQDTEAF
TRBV20-1 | SALPLATSYNEQF
TRBV11-2 | ASSFSDEQY
TRBV6-1 | ASSEPYEQY
TRBV6-2/TRBV6-3 | ASRPGQYNSPLH
TRBV19 | ASSRLSGQVRLNTGELF
TRBV6-1 | ASRRTGATEAF
TRBV28 | ASSSRGADTQY
TRBV19 | ASNGLGARVFTGELF
TRBV18 | ATLPTVDSGNTIY
TRBV27 | ASSLYRVVDEQF
TRBV6-1 | ASSLGLAYEQY
TRBV6-2/TRBV6-3 | ASSYGGPQTDEQF
TRBV7-6 | ASSKPGGGADTQY
TRBV28 | ASSLTGARDTEAF
TRBV20-1 | SARGQGNQPQH
TRBV6-2/TRBV6-3 | ASSGRTATGANVLT
TRBV28 | ASSRTGNNEQF
TRBV10-3 | ASRGGFGYEQY
TRBV9 | ASSSDPDMSNGYT
TRBV7-9 | ASSPLGLYNEQF
TRBV27 | ASSFVSAGANVLT
TRBV18 | ASSPSPRGDTEAF
TRBV20-1 | SAGTNSNQPQH
TRBV18 | ASSLQRQNPSQPQH
TRBV19 | ASSIGGRFSNQPQH
TRBV20-1 | SASAASVLSTDTQY
TRBV5-6 | ASSSFTREQY
TRBV29-1 | SIPGQGTYEQY
TRBV27 | ASTEGTHNEQF
TRBV29-1 | SVTGLPPPISYNEQF
TRBV6-4 | ASSDSPGSADTQY
TRBV5-1 | ASSYRSGRETSTDTQY
TRBV12-3/TRBV12-4 | ASSLDRAQQETQY
TRBV19 | ASSINQRETQY
TRBV7-6 | ASSLRTGGPVTDTQY
TRBV5-1 | ASSSQLAGGPDNEQY
TRBV27 | ASSWNGGEGSPLH
TRBV9 | ASSEVQGVGTEAF
TRBV7-9 | ASSPAAADTQY
TRBV4-2 | ASTKERNNEKLF